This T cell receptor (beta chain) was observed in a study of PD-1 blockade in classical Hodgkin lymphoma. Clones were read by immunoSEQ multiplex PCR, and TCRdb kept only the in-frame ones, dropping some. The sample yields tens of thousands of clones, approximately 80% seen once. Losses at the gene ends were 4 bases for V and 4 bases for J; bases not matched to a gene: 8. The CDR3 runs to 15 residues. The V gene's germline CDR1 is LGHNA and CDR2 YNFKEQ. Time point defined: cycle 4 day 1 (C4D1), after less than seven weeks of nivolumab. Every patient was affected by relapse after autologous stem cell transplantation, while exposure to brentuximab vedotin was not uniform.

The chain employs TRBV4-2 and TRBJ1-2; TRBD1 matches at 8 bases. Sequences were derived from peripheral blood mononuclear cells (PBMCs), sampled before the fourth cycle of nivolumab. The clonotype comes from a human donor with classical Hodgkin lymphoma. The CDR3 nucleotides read TGTGCCAGCAGCCCCGGGACAGGTCTACTCTATGGCTACACCTTC. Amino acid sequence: CASSPGTGLLYGYTF.